These T cell receptor beta chains were read from a single sample in a study of human T cells and chemical hapten exposure. Each CDR3 protein is one row after TCRdb ran MiXCR on the RACE reads. The sample shows 300,000 to 350,000 distinct CDR3 sequences, about 7% of them seen only once. The source was whole blood, collected in connection with sensitization to the hapten diphenylcyclopropenone (DPC). Source of these receptors: a young woman with alopecia areata. Some clones in this sample may be carry-over from other donors' samples. The CDR3 runs from the conserved cysteine through the conserved F or W. The order of the fields is V gene, J gene, clone size, D gene, CDR3 protein, CDR3 DNA. The D gene is left open where the match is weak. For some rows the clone size is stated as once, few or many, or as a class when expanded; others skip it.

>TRBV6-2/TRBV6-3|TRBJ2-3|many|-
CASSLYSTDTQYF
TGTGCCAGCAGTCTATACTCCACAGATACGCAGTATTTT
>TRBV6-6|TRBJ2-2|many|-
CASSYRPQWTGELFF
TGTGCCAGCAGTTACCGACCTCAATGGACCGGGGAGCTGTTTTTT
>TRBV20-1|TRBJ1-5|few|-
CSATPRGAGYQPQHF
TGCAGTGCTACCCCCCGGGGGGCGGGGTATCAGCCCCAGCATTTT
>TRBV20-1|TRBJ2-3|-|TRBD2
CSANTPSGGAGDTQYF
TGCAGTGCTAACACTCCTAGCGGGGGGGCCGGGGATACGCAGTATTTT
>TRBV4-3|TRBJ2-3|-|-
CASSLDGGGPGTDTQYF
TGCGCCAGCAGCCTCGATGGGGGCGGGCCTGGCACAGATACGCAGTATTTT
>TRBV12-3/TRBV12-4|TRBJ2-3|many|-
CASSPAFGAADTQYF
TGTGCCAGCAGCCCTGCCTTCGGGGCGGCAGATACGCAGTATTTT
>TRBV12-3/TRBV12-4|TRBJ1-2|-|-
CASSFRGYTF
TGTGCCAGCAGTTTTCGGGGCTACACCTTC
>TRBV12-3/TRBV12-4|TRBJ2-1|few|-
CASSLGSFDGGNEQFF
TGTGCCAGCAGTTTAGGGTCTTTTGATGGTGGTAATGAGCAGTTCTTC
>TRBV6-5|TRBJ2-3|many|-
CASSYSGPGDTQYF
TGTGCCAGCAGTTACTCGGGGCCTGGAGATACGCAGTATTTT
>TRBV20-1|TRBJ2-5|few|TRBD2
CSASVGSGYQETQYF
TGCAGTGCTAGCGTCGGTAGCGGGTACCAAGAGACCCAGTACTTC
>TRBV25-1|TRBJ2-5|many|-
CASISHGGISHGETQYF
TGTGCCAGCATCTCCCATGGGGGAATCAGTCATGGGGAGACCCAGTACTTC
>TRBV6-6|TRBJ1-6|many|-
CASSAGQTYNSPLHF
TGTGCCAGCAGTGCCGGACAGACCTATAATTCACCCCTCCACTTT
>TRBV3-1|TRBJ2-5|many|-
CASRSSSQAQETQYF
TGTGCCAGCAGATCCAGCAGCCAAGCTCAAGAGACCCAGTACTTC
>TRBV6-6|TRBJ1-1|once|-
CASNPFLPGAAFF
TGTGCCAGCAACCCCTTTTTACCCGGGGCGGCTTTCTTT
>TRBV4-3|TRBJ1-2|few|-
CASSQDVEGGSSYTF
TGCGCCAGCAGCCAAGATGTGGAGGGGGGTTCAAGCTACACCTTC
>TRBV4-3|TRBJ2-6|few|-
CASSQDGTTGANVLTF
TGCGCCAGCAGCCAAGATGGGACAACTGGGGCCAACGTCCTGACTTTC
>TRBV5-1|TRBJ2-3|few|TRBD2
CASSLSGEYTDTQYF
TGCGCCAGCAGCTTGAGCGGGGAGTACACAGATACGCAGTATTTT
>TRBV7-3|TRBJ2-7|many|TRBD1
CASSPTGTGMDEQYF
TGTGCCAGCAGTCCCACCGGGACAGGGATGGACGAGCAGTACTTC
>TRBV7-7|TRBJ2-3|-|TRBD1
CASSFSPGTGDTQYF
TGTGCTAGCAGCTTCAGTCCCGGGACAGGAGATACGCAGTATTTT
>TRBV4-2|TRBJ1-1|few|-
CASSPRRTPNTEAFF
TGTGCCAGCAGCCCCCGAAGGACCCCAAACACTGAAGCTTTCTTT
>TRBV4-1|TRBJ2-7|many|TRBD1
CASSQGQGAPPEQYF
TGCGCCAGCAGCCAAGGGCAGGGGGCTCCTCCCGAGCAGTACTTC
>TRBV4-3|TRBJ2-6|-|TRBD1
CASSQEGDRGYLSGANVLTF
TGCGCCAGCAGCCAAGAGGGGGACAGGGGCTACCTCTCTGGGGCCAACGTCCTGACTTTC
>TRBV10-3|TRBJ2-3|-|-
CAISDNRVYTDTQYF
TGTGCCATCAGCGATAACAGGGTATACACAGATACGCAGTATTTT
>TRBV15|TRBJ1-2|few|-
CATSSAARNLNYGYTF
TGTGCCACCAGCAGTGCGGCGAGGAACCTTAACTATGGCTACACCTTC
>TRBV5-4|TRBJ2-1|few|-
CASPGPREGSYNEQFF
TGTGCCAGCCCGGGGCCTAGAGAGGGCTCCTACAATGAGCAGTTCTTC
>TRBV7-2|TRBJ1-6|many|-
CASSPGAASSYNSPLHF
TGTGCCAGCAGCCCCGGCGCAGCGAGCTCCTATAATTCACCCCTCCACTTT
>TRBV7-6|TRBJ2-5|many|-
CASSQTGPSETQYF
TGTGCCAGCAGCCAAACGGGGCCCTCGGAGACCCAGTACTTC
>TRBV7-2|TRBJ1-5|-|-
CASSLSGVRNQPQHF
TGTGCCAGCAGCTTATCAGGGGTGCGAAATCAGCCCCAGCATTTT
>TRBV28|TRBJ2-7|many|-
CASSPRAFYEQYF
TGTGCCAGCAGCCCGCGGGCCTTTTACGAGCAGTACTTC
>TRBV7-9|TRBJ2-4|many|-
CASSLADLAKNIQYF
TGTGCCAGCAGCTTAGCAGACTTAGCCAAAAACATTCAGTACTTC
>TRBV2|TRBJ1-3|few|-
CASTQGQGLSGNTIYF
TGTGCCAGCACCCAAGGGCAGGGACTCTCTGGAAACACCATATATTTT
>TRBV4-1|TRBJ1-1|many|-
CASSLFPKGTEAFF
TGCGCCAGCAGCCTTTTTCCCAAGGGGACTGAAGCTTTCTTT
>TRBV12-3/TRBV12-4|TRBJ2-3|-|TRBD2
CASSRGGVTDTQYF
TGTGCCAGCAGCCGGGGGGGCGTAACAGATACGCAGTATTTT
>TRBV28|TRBJ1-6|few|-
CASADLSSYNSPLHF
TGTGCCAGCGCCGACCTGAGCTCCTATAATTCACCCCTCCACTTT
>TRBV4-3|TRBJ2-3|many|-
CASSQARTVPDTQYF
TGCGCCAGCAGCCAAGCGAGGACAGTCCCAGATACGCAGTATTTT
>TRBV29-1|TRBJ1-1|-|-
CSLRLNTEAFF
TGCAGCCTTCGACTCAACACTGAAGCTTTCTTT
>TRBV6-5|TRBJ1-1|few|-
CASSKQGNTEAFF
TGTGCCAGCAGCAAACAGGGTAACACTGAAGCTTTCTTT
>TRBV18|TRBJ2-3|many|-
CASSPLGSTDTQYF
TGTGCCAGCTCACCGCTAGGAAGCACAGATACGCAGTATTTT
>TRBV7-2|TRBJ1-5|many|-
CASSLEGTVNQPQHF
TGTGCCAGCAGCTTAGAAGGGACTGTCAATCAGCCCCAGCATTTT
>TRBV10-3|TRBJ2-1|few|-
CAISDGGGDNEQFF
TGTGCCATCAGTGACGGAGGGGGTGACAATGAGCAGTTCTTC
>TRBV7-9|TRBJ2-1|few|TRBD2
CASSLALGTSALYNEQFF
TGTGCCAGCAGCTTAGCCCTAGGAACTAGCGCGCTATACAATGAGCAGTTCTTC
>TRBV5-6|TRBJ2-3|once|-
CASSLRGAGGNQPQYF
TGTGCCAGCAGCCTCCGGGGGGCCGGGGGCAATCAGCCCCAGTATTTT
>TRBV24-1|TRBJ2-1|few|TRBD1
CATGQGAMDEQFF
TGTGCCACCGGACAGGGGGCAATGGATGAGCAGTTCTTC
>TRBV25-1|TRBJ1-4|once|-
CASSPAGATNEKLFF
TGTGCCAGCAGCCCGGCGGGGGCAACTAATGAAAAACTGTTTTTT
>TRBV6-2/TRBV6-3|TRBJ1-2|once|-
CAGSLRVNYGYTF
TGTGCCGGCAGTTTAAGGGTCAACTATGGCTACACCTTC
>TRBV7-2|TRBJ2-1|-|TRBD2
CASSSQAGDNEQFF
TGTGCCAGCAGCTCCCAGGCGGGGGACAATGAGCAGTTCTTC
>TRBV18|TRBJ2-1|-|-
CASSPGPSGVGDSYNEQFF
TGTGCCAGCTCACCTGGGCCTTCGGGGGTAGGGGACTCCTACAATGAGCAGTTCTTC
>TRBV5-1|TRBJ2-5|-|TRBD1
CASSEGQRPQYF
TGCGCCAGCAGCGAGGGACAGAGGCCCCAGTACTTC
>TRBV4-3|TRBJ2-1|many|-
CASSQDHPRASSYNEQFF
TGCGCCAGCAGCCAAGATCATCCCCGCGCTAGCTCCTACAATGAGCAGTTCTTC
>TRBV7-2|TRBJ1-6|few|TRBD1
CASSYIIGTGRRSPLHF
TGTGCCAGCAGCTATATTATCGGGACAGGGAGACGTTCACCCCTCCACTTT
>TRBV5-1|TRBJ1-1|few|TRBD1
CASSGDRWAFF
TGCGCCAGCAGCGGGGACAGATGGGCTTTCTTT
>TRBV7-2|TRBJ2-6|-|TRBD1
CASSLRSLGQGLSGANVLTF
TGTGCCAGCAGCTTAAGGAGCCTCGGACAGGGTCTGTCTGGGGCCAACGTCCTGACTTTC
>TRBV5-1|TRBJ2-1|-|-
CASSLEGRSSYNEQFF
TGCGCCAGCAGCTTGGAAGGTAGGAGCTCCTACAATGAGCAGTTCTTC
>TRBV7-9|TRBJ1-2|many|-
CASSSTDIGGYTF
TGTGCCAGTTCCTCGACGGACATTGGCGGCTACACCTTC
>TRBV20-1|TRBJ2-4|few|-
CSARDSGGAKNIQYF
TGCAGTGCTAGAGATAGTGGAGGGGCCAAAAACATTCAGTACTTC
>TRBV5-1|TRBJ1-5|-|-
CASSLDPGGNQPQHF
TGCGCCAGCAGCTTGGACCCAGGGGGCAATCAGCCCCAGCATTTT